The 25 T cell receptor beta chains reported below all come from one sample, sequenced in a study of blood T cell repertoires in COVID-19. Sequencing was performed with immunoSEQ multiplex PCR; in TCRdb, only in-frame clones are kept and a portion is missing. The sample lists 250,000 to 300,000 clones, approximately 91% occurring once. The material sequenced was PBMCs or T cells enriched from blood (not recorded which). The receptors here all came from a woman in her forties with acute COVID-19.

The J gene is TRBJ2-5, the V gene TRBV19, with 7 bases matching TRBD1. CDR3 length equals 12 residues. Germline values: CDR1 LNHDA, CDR2 SQIVND (reference sequence). J lost 7 bases, V lost 3 bases, and 2 bases had no gene match. In nucleotides, the CDR3 is TGTGCCAGTAGTATGACAGGGACGACCCAGTACTTC. Its protein is CASSMTGTTQYF. The whole variable domain, remainder taken from reference TRBV19 and TRBJ2-5, is DGGITQSPKYLFRKEGQNVTLSCEQNLNHDAMYWYRQDPGQGLRLIYYSQIVNDFQKGDIAEGYSVSREKKESFPLTVTSAQKNPTAFYLCASSMTGTTQYFGPGTRLLVL.

The chain recombines TRBV7-6 with TRBJ1-1; a possible D gene is TRBD1 (6 bases). Per the germline V gene, CDR1 is SGHVS and CDR2 is FNYEAQ. Trimming cost V 5 bases and J 0 bases, with 19 bases left between them. There are 17 residues in the CDR3. The CDR3 loop reads CASSPRDTAFMNTEAFF. CDR3 bases: TGTGCCAGCAGCCCTCGGGACACAGCCTTCATGAACACTGAAGCTTTCTTT.

The table lists this clone with a count of one. The rearrangement uses TRBV21-1 and TRBJ1-3; the DNA was not compared with TRBD1, the D call given in the table. TRBV21-1 is flagged as a pseudogene. The CDR3 spans 14 residues. CDR3 sequence (DNA): TGTGCCAGTATCACAGGGGGCACTGGAAACACCATATATTTT. Translation gives CASITGGTGNTIYF.

The CDR3 region is CASSLALAGLTDTQYF. In DNA form, the CDR3 reads TGTGCCAGCAGCTTAGCTTTAGCGGGGCTCACAGATACGCAGTATTTT. The rearrangement links TRBV7-2 to TRBJ2-3; TRBD2 matches at 8 bases. Germline values: CDR1 SGHTA, CDR2 FQGNSA. This CDR3 region has 16 residues. V gave up 0 bases and J gave up 2 bases; unmatched junction bases: 4. Full variable domain (missing parts from reference TRBV7-2 and TRBJ2-3): GAGVSQSPSNKVTEKGKDVELRCDPISGHTALYWYRQSLGQGLEFLIYFQGNSAPDKSGLPSDRFSAERTGGSVSTLTIQRTQQEDSAVYLCASSLALAGLTDTQYFGPGTRLTVL.

The chain is built from TRBV3-1 (or the pseudogene TRBV3-2) and TRBJ1-1; D might be TRBD1 (5 bases). Germline CDR1 and CDR2: LGHDT and YNNKEL (reference sequence). Deletions cut 4 bases from V and 3 bases from J, with 15 bases between. The CDR3 is made up of 15 amino acids. This chain's CDR3 is CASSPLWGGDTEAFF. The DNA of the CDR3 is TGTGCCAGCAGCCCACTTTGGGGAGGGGACACTGAAGCTTTCTTT.

The chain combines TRBV5-1 with TRBJ2-1; 10 bases fit TRBD1. The trim removed 4 bases at V and 4 bases at J, leaving 8 bases unmatched. The germline V gene has CDR1 SGHRS and CDR2 YFSETQ. The CDR3 is 16 amino acids. For the CDR3, the DNA is TGCGCCAGCAGCCCTCGGAAGGGACAGGGGTACAATGAGCAGTTCTTC. Its protein is CASSPRKGQGYNEQFF.

The J gene is TRBJ2-5, the V gene TRBV28, with 7 bases aligning to TRBD1. The CDR3 runs 14 residues. CDR1 and CDR2 (germline): MDHEN, SYDVKM. Trimming at V came to 6 bases and at J to 1 base, leaving 5 bases not matched to a gene. The CDR3 reads CASSPRQGQETQYF. CDR3 sequence (DNA): TGTGCCAGCAGCCCAAGACAGGGCCAAGAGACCCAGTACTTC.

The chain uses TRBV5-8 and TRBJ2-2; TRBD2 matches 13 bases. Germline CDR1 SGHTS, CDR2 YDEGEE. With V trimmed by 2 bases and J by 3 bases, 4 bases remained unmatched. The CDR3 contains 17 residues. The CDR3 here is CASSFRTSGSHTGELFF. The CDR3, as DNA: TGTGCCAGCAGCTTTAGGACTAGCGGGAGTCACACCGGGGAGCTGTTTTTT.

V and J are TRBV18 and TRBJ1-1; 9 bases are shared with TRBD1. The CDR3 consists of 13 residues. J gave up 9 bases and V 8 bases, and 10 bases lay outside the gene matches. In germline, CDR1 is KGHSH, CDR2 LQKENI. The chain's CDR3 is CASTEQDRGKAFF. The CDR3 DNA reads as TGTGCCAGCACAGAGCAGGACAGGGGAAAAGCTTTCTTT.

The chain employs TRBV3-1 (or the pseudogene TRBV3-2) and TRBJ2-7, with a possible D match to TRBD1 (6 bases). This CDR3 region has 14 residues. Trimming cost V 1 base and J 3 bases, with 10 bases left between them. Germline-derived CDR1 and CDR2 are LGHDT and YNNKEL (reference sequence). The CDR3 sequence: CASSQAQGYYEQYF. In DNA, the CDR3 is TGTGCCAGCAGCCAAGCACAGGGTTACTACGAGCAGTACTTC.

The chain is built from TRBV4-3 and TRBJ2-7; D may be TRBD2 (6 bases). CDR1 is LGHNA and CDR2 is YSLEER in the germline V gene. The CDR3 totals 18 residues. Trimming shortened V by 0 bases and J by 3 bases, and 21 bases separated the two germline ends. CDR3 nucleotides: TGCGCCAGCAGCCAAGATGCGCACCGGTCGGGACTGAGCTACGAGCAGTACTTC. It specifies CASSQDAHRSGLSYEQYF.

The chain recombines TRBV19 with TRBJ2-7; 9 bases match TRBD1. After removal of 6 bases from V and 3 bases from J, the junction contained 6 bases not matched to a gene. The germline gives CDR1 LNHDA, CDR2 SQIVND (reference sequence). CDR3 length: 14 amino acids. CDR3 sequence reads: CASRPQGAVYEQYF. CDR3 bases: TGTGCCAGTAGACCACAGGGGGCCGTCTACGAGCAGTACTTC.

The CDR3 spells CASSPGTSGRHTDTQYF. The CDR3 DNA sequence: TGCGCCAGCAGCCCCGGGACTAGCGGGAGACACACAGATACGCAGTATTTT. The rearrangement joins TRBV5-1 to TRBJ2-3; 14 bases fit TRBD2. The CDR3 covers 17 residues. V gave up 4 bases and J gave up 2 bases; unmatched junction bases: 6. Germline values: CDR1 SGHRS, CDR2 YFSETQ. The full variable domain, its missing parts supplied by reference TRBV5-1 and TRBJ2-3, is KAGVTQTPRYLIKTRGQQVTLSCSPISGHRSVSWYQQTPGQGLQFLFEYFSETQRNKGNFPGRFSGRQFSNSRSEMNVSTLELGDSALYLCASSPGTSGRHTDTQYFGPGTRLTVL.

This clone has more than one count but fewer than ten. The chain carries TRBV18 and TRBJ2-7, with D possibly TRBD2 on 5 matching bases. Germline V gene lookup returns CDR1 KGHSH and CDR2 LQKENI. The CDR3 is 13 amino acids. V lost 3 bases to trimming and J lost 3 bases, with 9 bases between them. In DNA, the CDR3 is TGTGCCAGCTCACCGAGTGAGGGCTACGAGCAGTACTTC. Amino acids: CASSPSEGYEQYF.

This sequence joins TRBV10-3 and TRBJ1-6; D is unresolved. Deletions cut 2 bases from V and 0 bases from J, with 8 bases between. This CDR3 contains 16 residues. In germline, CDR1 is ENHRY, CDR2 SYGVKD. The CDR3 protein is CAISEAGSSYNSPLHF. The CDR3, as DNA: TGTGCCATCAGTGAGGCGGGGAGCTCCTATAATTCACCCCTCCACTTT.

The CDR3 sequence: CASIYRDRGTDTQYF. The CDR3 DNA reads TGTGCCAGCATTTACCGGGACAGGGGCACAGATACGCAGTATTTT. V and J are TRBV27 and TRBJ2-3; 9 bases match TRBD1. V shed 7 bases and J 1 base; nucleotides not matched to a gene: 6. Germline V gives CDR1 MNHEY, CDR2 SMNVEV (reference sequence). The CDR3 is made up of 15 amino acids.

This clone was found once. The rearrangement links TRBV3-1 (or the pseudogene TRBV3-2) to TRBJ2-7; maybe TRBD2 (6 bases). Germline CDR1 reads LGHDT; CDR2 reads YNNKEL (reference sequence). CDR3 size: 12 residues. V lost 3 bases, J lost 6 bases, and 9 bases lay in between. CDR3 in amino acids: CASSHGRGEQYF. The CDR3 nucleotides read TGTGCCAGCAGCCACGGGAGAGGCGAGCAGTACTTC.

V usage is TRBV5-1 and J usage is TRBJ1-4; D remains ambiguous. Germline CDR1 and CDR2: SGHRS and YFSETQ. The CDR3 consists of 13 residues. The V gene lost 4 bases and the J gene lost 7 bases, with 11 bases spanning the gap. The DNA for the CDR3 is TGCGCCAGCAGCCCAGGAGGAGGTGAAAAACTGTTTTTT. Translation gives CASSPGGGEKLFF.

V gene TRBV30 combines with J gene TRBJ1-1; the match to TRBD1 covers 10 bases. CDR3 length: 11 amino acids. V shed 5 bases and J 11 bases; nucleotides not matched to a gene: 5. Germline CDR1 is GTSNPN and CDR2 is SVGIG (reference sequence). The CDR3 DNA sequence: TGTGCCTGGCAAGAGACAGGGGGCGCTTTCTTT. Translating gives CAWQETGGAFF.

This clone was counted a single time. The V gene is TRBV6-1, the J gene TRBJ1-6, with 11 positions matching TRBD1. The CDR3 runs 15 residues. The germline gives CDR1 MNHNS, CDR2 SASEGT. Trimming removed 1 base from V and 7 bases from J; junction bases left unmatched: 0. The CDR3 DNA reads as TGTGCCAGCAGTGAAGGGACAGGGGGCAATTCACCCCTCCACTTT. Encoded protein: CASSEGTGGNSPLHF.

The genes are TRBV28 and TRBJ2-7, with TRBD1 matching over 8 bases. After removal of 6 bases from V and 7 bases from J, the junction contained 11 bases not matched to a gene. CDR3 size: 14 residues. Looked up from germline, CDR1 is MDHEN and CDR2 is SYDVKM. This CDR3 reads CASRPPGQAFEQYF. The CDR3 coding sequence is TGTGCCAGCAGGCCTCCGGGACAGGCCTTTGAGCAGTACTTC.

This rearrangement joins TRBV28 to TRBJ1-2; no reliable D call. Trimming removed 2 bases at V and 2 bases at J, with 3 bases between. CDR1 and CDR2 (germline): MDHEN, SYDVKM. The CDR3 is 12 amino acids. CDR3 protein: CASSLVNYGYTF. In nucleotides, the CDR3 is TGTGCCAGCAGTTTAGTAAACTATGGCTACACCTTC.

The V and J genes are TRBV19 and TRBJ2-5; maybe TRBD2 (6 bases). Between the trimmed V and J ends, which lost 6 bases and 1 base, there was a span of 9 bases. CDR1 is LNHDA and CDR2 is SQIVND in the germline V gene (reference sequence). The CDR3 has 13 amino acids. The CDR3 DNA follows: TGTGCCAGTAGGGAACTAGCCCAAGAGACCCAGTACTTC. It is translated as CASRELAQETQYF.

This chain connects TRBV29-1 to TRBJ1-1; 11 bases line up with TRBD1. This CDR3 region has 12 residues. The germline V gene has CDR1 SQVTM and CDR2 ANQGSEA. V shed 7 bases, J shed 4 bases, and the junction held 2 bases outside the gene matches. CDR3 coding DNA: TGCAGCGCAGGGACAGGGGGCACTGAAGCTTTCTTT. It specifies CSAGTGGTEAFF.

The chain employs TRBV6-5 and TRBJ2-3, with TRBD2 identical over 11 bases. Germline V gene lookup returns CDR1 MNHEY and CDR2 SVGAGI. The V gene end was trimmed by 9 bases and the J gene end by 7 bases; junction bases not matched to a gene: 9. The CDR3 spans 14 residues. For the CDR3, the DNA is TGTGCCAGGTGGTTAGCGGGAGGGCCAAATACGCAGTATTTT. It translates to CARWLAGGPNTQYF.